The clone carrying this T cell receptor (beta chain) was observed a few times. The data belong to a study of T-cell memory formation after mild COVID-19. The CDR3 has 15 residues. Trimming took 8 bases from V and 2 from J, leaving 17 bases between them. TCRdb reprocessed the 5' RACE reads via MiXCR and lists one record per CDR3 protein. The table includes some 450,000 distinct CDR3 sequences, roughly 20% detected once. The chain has TRBV12-3 or TRBV12-4 and TRBJ2-3; a possible D gene is TRBD1 (6 bases). Input material: PBMCs or a T cell subset sorted from them (not recorded which). This clonotype originated in an adult woman who had mild COVID-19 (a few samples of this study predate the infection). Cell type and time point are not known. CDR3 DNA sequence: TGTGCCAGCTCAACCGACAGGCCCGTCACAGATACGCAGTATTTT. Its protein is CASSTDRPVTDTQYF.